The next 26 T cell receptor beta chains were all read from a single sample in a study of blood T cell repertoires in COVID-19. Measured with immunoSEQ multiplex PCR; TCRdb has only the in-frame clones, and not every one. The sample shows about 130,000 clones, about 86% of them seen only once. The specimen sequenced was peripheral blood. The receptors stem from a woman in her 50s with acute or convalescent COVID-19.

The rearrangement uses TRBV5-6 and TRBJ1-1; tentative D call: TRBD1 (6 bases). V was clipped by 4 bases and J by 1 base, with 14 bases between them. The CDR3 has 15 amino acids. Germline V gene lookup returns CDR1 SGHDT and CDR2 YYEEEE. CDR3 sequence (DNA): TGTGCCAGCAGCGCAAACAGGGAGGGGAACACTGAAGCTTTCTTT. Protein product: CASSANREGNTEAFF. The whole variable domain, filled in from reference TRBV5-6 and TRBJ1-1, reads DAGVTQSPTHLIKTRGQQVTLRCSPKSGHDTVSWYQQALGQGPQFIFQYYEEEERQRGNFPDRFSGHQFPNYSSELNVNALLLGDSALYLCASSANREGNTEAFFGQGTRLTVV.

This chain links TRBV27 with TRBJ1-5; the match to TRBD1 covers 7 bases. This CDR3 has 14 residues. The V segment lost 2 bases and the J segment 3 bases; nucleotides outside the gene matches: 1. The V gene's germline CDR1 is MNHEY and CDR2 SMNVEV (reference sequence). As DNA, the CDR3 is TGTGCCAGCAGTTTAGGGACAGCCAATCAGCCCCAGCATTTT. As protein: CASSLGTANQPQHF.

The chain employs TRBV16 and TRBJ2-5; weak D call: TRBD1 (7 bases). The CDR3 is made up of 15 amino acids. CDR1 and CDR2 (germline): KGHSY, FQNENV. The V and J ends lost 2 bases and 5 bases respectively, with 15 bases between them. The DNA of the CDR3 is TGTGCCAGCAGCCAAATTACAGGGGAGGAGGAGACCCAGTACTTC. Translated: CASSQITGEEETQYF.

V is TRBV30 and J is TRBJ1-6; D is uncertain. This CDR3 has 15 residues. V was shortened by 4 bases and J by 8 bases, with 18 bases between the two germline ends. Germline values: CDR1 GTSNPN, CDR2 SVGIG (reference sequence). The CDR3 protein is CAWKTYTSYDSPLHF. The CDR3 DNA reads TGTGCCTGGAAAACCTACACTAGTTATGATTCACCCCTCCACTTT.

The CDR3 coding sequence is TGTGCCAGCAGTCGGAGTGGCGGTTCCTACGAGCAGTACTTC. This codes for CASSRSGGSYEQYF. The chain carries TRBV11-1 and TRBJ2-7, with unresolved D. The V gene's germline CDR1 is SGHAT and CDR2 FQDESV (reference sequence). The V and J ends lost 6 bases and 1 base respectively, with 13 bases between them. The CDR3 length is 14 residues.

The V call is TRBV4-1, the J call TRBJ2-3, with D maybe TRBD1 (5 bases). Between the trimmed V and J ends, which lost 4 bases and 1 base, there was a span of 27 bases. CDR3 length: 20 residues. CDR1 and CDR2 from the germline V gene are MGHRA and YSYEKL. The CDR3 sequence: CASSPTSGRLALSRTDTQYF. DNA of the CDR3: TGCGCCAGCAGCCCCACATCAGGGCGACTCGCCCTTTCGCGCACAGATACGCAGTATTTT.

The chain joins TRBV11-1 to TRBJ1-2; D might be TRBD1 (5 bases). Germline V gene lookup returns CDR1 SGHAT and CDR2 FQDESV (reference sequence). CDR3 length: 13 residues. V lost 5 bases and J 2 bases, leaving 9 bases between the germline ends. The CDR3 loop is CASSLTVNYGYTF. CDR3 nucleotides: TGTGCCAGCAGCCTGACAGTGAACTATGGCTACACCTTC. Full variable domain (missing parts from reference TRBV11-1 and TRBJ1-2): EAEVAQSPRYKITEKSQAVAFWCDPISGHATLYWYRQILGQGPELLVQFQDESVVDDSQLPKDRFSAERLKGVDSTLKIQPAELGDSAMYLCASSLTVNYGYTFGSGTRLTVV.

The chain is built from TRBV6-2 or TRBV6-3 and TRBJ1-6; D may be TRBD1 (6 bases). The ends were cut back, 0 bases at V and 9 bases at J, with 12 bases in the middle. The CDR3 is 15 amino acids. CDR1 and CDR2 (germline): MNHEY, SVGEGT. CDR3 sequence (DNA): TGTGCCAGCAGTTACTCGGCCAGGGGAAGTTCACCCCTCCACTTT. Protein: CASSYSARGSSPLHF.

CDR3 loop: CASSREGEQYF. DNA of the CDR3: TGTGCCAGCAGTAGGGAGGGCGAGCAGTACTTC. This sequence joins TRBV2 and TRBJ2-7; 7 nucleotides match TRBD2. Germline V CDR1 and CDR2: SNHLY, FYNNEI. The CDR3 is 11 residues long. With V trimmed by 5 bases and J by 6 bases, 1 base remained unmatched.

The chain is built from TRBV11-2 and TRBJ1-1, with 9 positions matching TRBD1. V was pared by 5 bases and J by 4 bases, with 5 bases of the junction left unmatched. CDR1 is SGHAT and CDR2 is FQNNGV in the germline V gene. The CDR3 spans 14 residues. The CDR3 bases are TGTGCCAGCAGCACACGGACAGGGGCCACTGAAGCTTTCTTT. Translated: CASSTRTGATEAFF.

This chain uses TRBV2 with TRBJ1-1; D gene unclear. The V end lost 7 bases, the J end lost 0 bases, and 15 bases lay between the germline ends. Looked up from germline, CDR1 is SNHLY and CDR2 is FYNNEI. This CDR3 is 15 amino acids long. The CDR3 nucleotides are TGTGCCAGCACCCAACGGGAAGGGTTGAACACTGAAGCTTTCTTT. This sequence encodes CASTQREGLNTEAFF.

This clone was observed a few times. The chain carries TRBV10-3 and TRBJ1-3; D gene unclear. V gave up 8 bases and J gave up 0 bases, with 8 bases separating them. Germline CDR1 and CDR2: ENHRY and SYGVKD. The CDR3 runs 13 residues. The CDR3 is CAIVYASGNTIYF. In nucleotides, the CDR3 is TGTGCCATCGTCTATGCCTCTGGAAACACCATATATTTT.

V gene TRBV3-1 (or the pseudogene TRBV3-2) combines with J gene TRBJ2-7; maybe TRBD2 (7 bases). Trimming shortened V by 0 bases and J by 6 bases, and 15 bases separated the two germline ends. The CDR3 covers 15 residues. The V gene's germline CDR1 is LGHDT and CDR2 YNNKEL (reference sequence). DNA for the CDR3: TGTGCCAGCAGCCAAGACGAGACCCGGGGGGCCGAGCAGTACTTC. This gives the protein CASSQDETRGAEQYF.

The chain recombines TRBV12-2 with TRBJ2-7; the listed D gene, TRBD1, was not tested against the DNA. TRBV12-2 is a pseudogene locus. This CDR3 region has 16 residues. The CDR3 bases are TGTGCAAGTCGCTTAACCAACAGGGGTAAGACCTACGAGCAGTACTTC. This sequence encodes CASRLTNRGKTYEQYF.

V gene TRBV6-5 combines with J gene TRBJ1-5; possible D gene TRBD1, 5 bases. The V end was cut by 0 bases, the J end by 4 bases, with 10 bases between. In germline, CDR1 is MNHEY, CDR2 SVGAGI. This CDR3 region has 15 residues. CDR3 DNA: TGTGCCAGCAGTTACTCGAGTCAGGGAAATCAGCCCCAGCATTTT. It codes for CASSYSSQGNQPQHF.

This rearrangement joins TRBV5-4 to TRBJ2-7; 8 bases are a match to TRBD2. The CDR3 has 16 amino acids. Per the germline V gene, CDR1 is SGHNT and CDR2 is YYREEE (reference sequence). With 2 bases clipped from V and 0 bases from J, the junction kept 7 bases outside the gene matches. The DNA for the CDR3 is TGTGCCAGCAGCTTCGGAGCGGGAGATGTCTCCTACGAGCAGTACTTC. This codes for CASSFGAGDVSYEQYF.

The genes are TRBV19 and TRBJ2-2; weak D call: TRBD2 (5 bases). Germline V gene lookup returns CDR1 LNHDA and CDR2 SQIVND (reference sequence). This CDR3 comprises 16 residues. V lost 2 bases and J lost 0, with 10 bases in between. This CDR3 reads CASSILVGTNTGELFF. CDR3 DNA: TGTGCCAGTAGTATATTGGTCGGGACGAACACCGGGGAGCTGTTTTTT.

This chain links TRBV18 with TRBJ2-7, with D perhaps TRBD2 (5 bases). CDR3 length: 15 residues. Germline V gene lookup returns CDR1 KGHSH and CDR2 LQKENI. V was pared by 2 bases and J by 2 bases, with 13 bases between. The CDR3 loop is CASSPGGSGTYEQYF. CDR3 DNA sequence: TGTGCCAGCTCACCAGGCGGGTCTGGAACCTACGAGCAGTACTTC.

The rearrangement uses TRBV29-1 and TRBJ1-2; D uncertain. V lost 6 bases and J 5 bases, leaving 16 bases between the germline ends. The CDR3 consists of 13 residues. From germline, CDR1 is SQVTM and CDR2 ANQGSEA. This CDR3 reads CSVPVSGKYGYTF. CDR3 nucleotides: TGCAGCGTCCCTGTTTCCGGGAAGTATGGCTACACCTTC.

This clone appeared a single time. V gene TRBV19 combines with J gene TRBJ1-2; no clear D gene. The CDR3 has 15 amino acids. V was shortened by 3 bases and J by 0 bases, with 11 bases between the two germline ends. Germline CDR1 reads LNHDA; CDR2 reads SQIVND (reference sequence). CDR3 nucleotide sequence: TGTGCCAGTAGTATTCAGGCAACAGCTAACTATGGCTACACCTTC. Protein sequence: CASSIQATANYGYTF.

The rearrangement joins TRBV5-1 to TRBJ2-3, with D hard to call. The CDR3 is made up of 14 amino acids. CDR1 and CDR2 (germline): SGHRS, YFSETQ. V dropped 2 bases and J dropped 2 bases, with 9 bases sitting between them. CDR3 amino acids: CASSFGSHTDTQYF. CDR3 DNA sequence: TGCGCCAGCAGCTTCGGTAGCCACACAGATACGCAGTATTTT. The full variable domain, rest sourced from reference TRBV5-1 and TRBJ2-3, is KAGVTQTPRYLIKTRGQQVTLSCSPISGHRSVSWYQQTPGQGLQFLFEYFSETQRNKGNFPGRFSGRQFSNSRSEMNVSTLELGDSALYLCASSFGSHTDTQYFGPGTRLTVL.

The J gene is TRBJ1-6, the V gene TRBV10-2; D is ambiguous. Germline CDR1 and CDR2: WSHSY and SAAADI. Trimming removed 3 bases at V and 6 bases at J, with 3 bases between. The CDR3 extends over 12 amino acids. Written as DNA, the CDR3 is TGCGCCAGCAGTGAAGCTAATTCACCCCTCCACTTT. It translates to CASSEANSPLHF.

The chain employs TRBV6-1 and TRBJ1-2; D is unresolved. The CDR3 sequence is 15 residues long. Per the germline V gene, CDR1 is MNHNS and CDR2 is SASEGT. V was trimmed by 1 base and J by 2 bases, leaving 11 bases between them. CDR3 in DNA: TGTGCCAGCAGTGAAGTGTTGGGAGGGAACTATGGCTACACCTTC. Translating gives CASSEVLGGNYGYTF.

The rearrangement joins TRBV28 to TRBJ1-5, with D unresolved. The CDR3 is 16 residues long. Germline V gene data show CDR1 as MDHEN and CDR2 as SYDVKM. Trimming took 4 bases from V and 7 from J, leaving 20 bases between them. CDR3 residues: CASSSPTRSLKQPQHF. CDR3 DNA sequence: TGTGCCAGCAGTTCCCCAACTCGGAGCCTGAAACAGCCCCAGCATTTT.

The V gene is TRBV6-5, the J gene TRBJ1-6; the D gene is possibly TRBD1 (5 bases). CDR3 length: 13 residues. Deletions cut 6 bases from V and 9 bases from J, with 12 bases between. CDR1 and CDR2 from the germline V gene are MNHEY and SVGAGI. The DNA of the CDR3 is TGTGCCAGCAGACCAGGGTCGGGTTCACCCCTCCACTTT. Its protein is CASRPGSGSPLHF.

This chain links TRBV5-1 with TRBJ2-2; 8 nucleotides agree with TRBD1. The V and J ends lost 6 bases and 3 bases, in that order; junction bases with no gene match: 4. Germline assignment: CDR1 SGHRS and CDR2 YFSETQ. The CDR3 is made up of 14 amino acids. Here the CDR3 DNA reads TGCGCCAGCACCGGGACAGGAGACACCGGGGAGCTGTTTTTT. This encodes CASTGTGDTGELFF.